This entry features one T cell receptor beta chain sequence. The data are from a study of T cell changes during pregnancy in multiple sclerosis. Germline CDR1 and CDR2: SGHAT and FQDESV (reference sequence). The CDR3 consists of 15 residues. With V trimmed by 5 bases and J by 4 bases, 5 bases remained unmatched. Sequencing used immunoSEQ multiplex PCR; TCRdb keeps in-frame clones, though not all of them. The data contain about 60,000 clones, around 92% of them singletons. The sequence derives from a female donor with multiple sclerosis, enrolled in a pregnancy study. The sample in question was CD4+ T cells from peripheral blood mononuclear cells, obtained in the second trimester of pregnancy. V usage is TRBV11-1 and J usage is TRBJ2-7; 13 nucleotides align to TRBD2. The CDR3 DNA reads as TGTGCCAGCAGCCCTCGGACTAGCGGGGGTTACGAGCAGTACTTC. This sequence encodes CASSPRTSGGYEQYF.